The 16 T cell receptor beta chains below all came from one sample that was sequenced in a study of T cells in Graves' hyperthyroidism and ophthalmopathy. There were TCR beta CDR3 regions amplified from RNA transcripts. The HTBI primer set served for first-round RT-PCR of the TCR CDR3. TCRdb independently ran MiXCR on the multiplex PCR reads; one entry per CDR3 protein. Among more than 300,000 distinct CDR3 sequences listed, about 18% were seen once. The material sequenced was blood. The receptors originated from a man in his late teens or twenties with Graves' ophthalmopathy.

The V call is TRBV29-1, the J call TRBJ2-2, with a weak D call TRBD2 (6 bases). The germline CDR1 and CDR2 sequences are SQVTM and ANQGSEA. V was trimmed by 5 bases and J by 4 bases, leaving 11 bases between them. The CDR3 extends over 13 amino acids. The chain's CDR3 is CSVLLARTGELFF. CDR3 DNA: TGCAGCGTTCTTCTAGCGCGCACCGGGGAGCTGTTTTTT.

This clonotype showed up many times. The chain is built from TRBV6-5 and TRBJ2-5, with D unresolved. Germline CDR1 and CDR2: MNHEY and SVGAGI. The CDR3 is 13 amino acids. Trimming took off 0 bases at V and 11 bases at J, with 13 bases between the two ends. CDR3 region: CASSYSRQEAQYF. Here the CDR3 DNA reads TGTGCCAGCAGTTACTCGCGACAAGAGGCGCAGTACTTC.

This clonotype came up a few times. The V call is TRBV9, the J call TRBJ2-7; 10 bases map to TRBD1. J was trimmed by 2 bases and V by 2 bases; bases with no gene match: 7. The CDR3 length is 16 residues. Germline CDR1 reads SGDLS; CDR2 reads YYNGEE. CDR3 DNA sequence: TGTGCCAGCAGCGTCCGTGGGGACAGGGGCACCTACGAGCAGTACTTC. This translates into CASSVRGDRGTYEQYF. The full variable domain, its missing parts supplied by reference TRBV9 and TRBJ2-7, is DSGVTQTPKHLITATGQRVTLRCSPRSGDLSVYWYQQSLDQGLQFLIQYYNGEERAKGNILERFSAQQFPDLHSELNLSSLELGDSALYFCASSVRGDRGTYEQYFGPGTRLTVT.

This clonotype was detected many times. CDR3 region: CASSQEFGTGSYEQYF. CDR3 in DNA: TGTGCCAGCAGCCAAGAGTTCGGGACAGGGTCCTACGAGCAGTACTTC. The rearrangement joins TRBV3-1 to TRBJ2-7; 9 bases are shared with TRBD1. J lost 1 base, V lost 0 bases, and 4 bases had no gene match. The CDR3 has 16 amino acids. Germline-derived CDR1 and CDR2 are LGHDT and YNNKEL (reference sequence).

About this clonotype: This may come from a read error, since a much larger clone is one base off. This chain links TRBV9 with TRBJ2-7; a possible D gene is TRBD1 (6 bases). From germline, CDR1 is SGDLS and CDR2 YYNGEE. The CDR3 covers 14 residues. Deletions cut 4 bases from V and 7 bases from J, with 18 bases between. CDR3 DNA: TGTGCCAGCAGCCAAGAGAAGGGGGACGATGAGCAGTACTTC. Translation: CASSQEKGDDEQYF.

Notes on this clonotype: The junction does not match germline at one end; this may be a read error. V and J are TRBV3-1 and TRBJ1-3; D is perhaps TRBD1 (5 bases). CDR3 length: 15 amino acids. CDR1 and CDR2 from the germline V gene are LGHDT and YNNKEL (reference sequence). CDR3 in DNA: TGTGCCGGCAGGCCCGACAGAGGACGAGGAAACACCATATATTTT. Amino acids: CAGRPDRGRGNTIYF.

For the CDR3, the DNA is TGTGCCAGCAGTTCCGGGACCGGGGAAGCCTACAATGAGCAGTTCTTC. It codes for CASSSGTGEAYNEQFF. The chain couples TRBV2 to TRBJ2-1; D is perhaps TRBD1 or TRBD2 (5 bases each). Germline-derived CDR1 and CDR2 are SNHLY and FYNNEI. V gave up 5 bases and J gave up 2 bases, with 16 bases separating them. The CDR3 is 16 amino acids.

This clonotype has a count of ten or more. CDR3 sequence (DNA): TGCGCCAGCAACAAGGCGGGGGGCACTGAAGCTTTCTTT. Protein: CASNKAGGTEAFF. The rearrangement links TRBV5-1 to TRBJ1-1, with D possibly matching TRBD1 (5 bases). Trimming left V 6 bases short and J 4 bases short, with 13 bases between. The CDR3 runs to 13 residues. The germline V gene encodes CDR1 SGHRS and CDR2 YFSETQ.

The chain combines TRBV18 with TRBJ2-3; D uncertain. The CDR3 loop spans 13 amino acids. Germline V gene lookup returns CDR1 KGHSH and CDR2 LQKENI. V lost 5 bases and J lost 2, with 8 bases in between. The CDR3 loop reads CASSKDPTDTQYF. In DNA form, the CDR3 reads TGTGCCAGCTCAAAGGACCCCACAGATACGCAGTATTTT.

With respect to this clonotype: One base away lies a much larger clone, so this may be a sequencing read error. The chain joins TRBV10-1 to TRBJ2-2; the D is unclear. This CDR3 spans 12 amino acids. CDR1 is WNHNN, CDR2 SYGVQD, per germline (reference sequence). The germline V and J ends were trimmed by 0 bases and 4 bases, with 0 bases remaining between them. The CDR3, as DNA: TGCGCCAGCAGTGAGTCCACCGGGGAGCTGTTTTTT. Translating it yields CASSESTGELFF.

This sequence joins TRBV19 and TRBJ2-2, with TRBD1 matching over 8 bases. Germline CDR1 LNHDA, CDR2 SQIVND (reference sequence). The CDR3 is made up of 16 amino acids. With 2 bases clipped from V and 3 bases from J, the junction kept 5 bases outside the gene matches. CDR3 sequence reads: CASSIRQGRYTGELFF. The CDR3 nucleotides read TGTGCCAGTAGTATACGACAGGGGAGATACACCGGGGAGCTGTTTTTT.

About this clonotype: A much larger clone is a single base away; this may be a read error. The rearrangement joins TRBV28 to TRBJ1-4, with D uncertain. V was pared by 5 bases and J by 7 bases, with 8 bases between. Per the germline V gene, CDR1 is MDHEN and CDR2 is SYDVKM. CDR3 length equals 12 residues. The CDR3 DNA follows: TGTGCCAGCAGTCGCCCTGGTGAAAAACTGTTTTTT. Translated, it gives CASSRPGEKLFF.

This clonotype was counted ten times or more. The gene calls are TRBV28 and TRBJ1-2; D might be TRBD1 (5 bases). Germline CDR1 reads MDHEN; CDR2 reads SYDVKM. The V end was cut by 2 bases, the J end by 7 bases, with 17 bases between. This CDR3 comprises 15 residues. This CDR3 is CASSLNPSQGRGYTF. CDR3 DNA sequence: TGTGCCAGCAGTTTAAATCCGTCCCAGGGCCGTGGCTACACCTTC.

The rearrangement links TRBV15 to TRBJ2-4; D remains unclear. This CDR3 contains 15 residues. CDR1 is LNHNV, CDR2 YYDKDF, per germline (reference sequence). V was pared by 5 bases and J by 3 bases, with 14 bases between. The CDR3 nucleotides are TGTGCCACCAGCCGGGTCAGTTTAGGCAAAAACATTCAGTACTTC. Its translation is CATSRVSLGKNIQYF.

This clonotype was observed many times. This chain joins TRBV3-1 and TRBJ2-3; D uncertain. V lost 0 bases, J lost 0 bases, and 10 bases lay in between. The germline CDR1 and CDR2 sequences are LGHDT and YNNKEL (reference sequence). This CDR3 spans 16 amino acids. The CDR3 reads CASSQEARFSTDTQYF. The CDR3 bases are TGTGCCAGCAGCCAAGAAGCCAGGTTTAGCACAGATACGCAGTATTTT.

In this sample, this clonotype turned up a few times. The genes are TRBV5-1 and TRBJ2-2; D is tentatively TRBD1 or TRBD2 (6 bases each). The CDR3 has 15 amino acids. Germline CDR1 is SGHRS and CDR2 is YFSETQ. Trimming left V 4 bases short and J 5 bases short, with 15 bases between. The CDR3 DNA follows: TGCGCCAGCAGCAAGGACGGAGGGGGTACCGGGGAGCTGTTTTTT. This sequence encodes CASSKDGGGTGELFF.